A single T cell receptor (beta chain) is shown here with its context. The length of the CDR3 is 13 residues. Trimming took off 6 bases at V and 0 bases at J, with 7 bases between the two ends. CDR1 MDHEN and CDR2 SYDVKM come from the germline V gene. The assay was immunoSEQ multiplex PCR, and TCRdb's table has in-frame clones only and misses some. This sample yields 330,000 or so clones, of which approximately 90% are seen a single time; roughly 8.9% belongs to the top ten. This specimen belongs to a study of blood T cell repertoires in COVID-19. The chain links TRBV28 to TRBJ2-3; no firm D call. Sequenced input: peripheral blood. This TCR derives from a man aged 25-45 years with COVID-19, enrolled during active disease. CDR3: CASRAGSTDTQYF. The CDR3 coding sequence is TGTGCCAGCAGGGCAGGAAGCACAGATACGCAGTATTTT. The complete variable domain, with remaining parts taken from reference TRBV28 and TRBJ2-3, reads DVKVTQSSRYLVKRTGEKVFLECVQDMDHENMFWYRQDPGLGLRLIYFSYDVKMKEKGDIPEGYSVSREKKERFSLILESASTNQTSMYLCASRAGSTDTQYFGPGTRLTVL.